This entry lists 14 T cell receptor beta chains sequenced from one sample in a study of human T cells and chemical hapten exposure. Time point given: patch test 1, 2 weeks after DPC sensitization. The treatment: therapeutic diphenylcyclopropenone sensitization with weekly scalp DPC. TCRdb processed the RACE reads anew with MiXCR; each CDR3 protein has one entry. Here the sample spans around 340,000 distinct CDR3 sequences, roughly 6.9% being singletons. Sequenced here: whole blood, sampled in connection with sensitization to the hapten diphenylcyclopropenone (DPC). The receptors derive from a woman in her late teens or twenties with alopecia areata. Some clones in this sample may be carry-over from other donors' samples.

This clonotype was counted at least ten times. CDR3: CASSGSSETQYF. DNA of the CDR3: TGTGCCAGCAGTGGCAGCTCTGAGACCCAGTACTTC. The V call is TRBV12-3 or TRBV12-4, the J call TRBJ2-5; no clear D. Trimming removed 5 bases from V and 5 bases from J, with 9 bases in between. The CDR3 loop spans 12 amino acids.

CDR3 nucleotides: TGTGCCAGCAGCTTGGACAGTACCTCAACCTTTAACTATGGCTACACCTTC. Translated: CASSLDSTSTFNYGYTF. The gene calls are TRBV5-7 and TRBJ1-2; D remains ambiguous. TRBV5-7 is annotated as an ORF whose role is uncertain. V lost 0 bases and J lost 1, with 16 bases in between. The CDR3 is made up of 17 amino acids.

This clonotype came up many times. V is TRBV6-5 and J is TRBJ2-2; D gene uncertain. CDR1 MNHEY and CDR2 SVGAGI come from the germline V gene. V was trimmed by 1 base and J by 0 bases, leaving 6 bases between them. The CDR3 length is 15 residues. The CDR3 DNA is TGTGCCAGCAGTTACTGGACCACGAACACCGGGGAGCTGTTTTTT. Translated, it gives CASSYWTTNTGELFF.

This clonotype was found a few times. CDR3 region: CASSETPGAPYEQFF. The CDR3 nucleotides are TGTGCCAGCAGTGAAACACCGGGGGCTCCTTATGAGCAGTTCTTC. The chain employs TRBV6-1 and TRBJ2-1; D may correspond to TRBD1 or TRBD2 (6 bases each). The CDR3 runs to 15 residues. Trimming pared 2 bases from V and 8 bases from J, leaving 16 bases between. Germline assignment: CDR1 MNHNS and CDR2 SASEGT.

The V and J genes are TRBV4-3 and TRBJ2-6; tentatively, D is TRBD1 (6 bases). CDR3 length: 16 amino acids. V lost 8 bases and J lost 0, with 14 bases in between. Germline CDR1 and CDR2: LGHNA and YSLEER. CDR3 coding DNA: TGCGCCAGCGCTCGCAAAGGGGGCTCTGGGGCCAACGTCCTGACTTTC. Amino acid sequence: CASARKGGSGANVLTF.

Many counts were recorded for this clonotype. The rearrangement uses TRBV2 and TRBJ2-7; TRBD1 might be the D (6 bases). V dropped 6 bases and J dropped 9 bases, with 18 bases sitting between them. Germline V gives CDR1 SNHLY, CDR2 FYNNEI. The CDR3 extends over 13 amino acids. CDR3: CASSSPDSPGQYF. The CDR3 DNA reads as TGTGCCAGCAGCTCTCCGGACAGTCCAGGGCAGTACTTC. The full variable domain, its missing parts supplied by reference TRBV2 and TRBJ2-7, is EPEVTQTPSHQVTQMGQEVILRCVPISNHLYFYWYRQILGQKVEFLVSFYNNEISEKSEIFDDQFSVERPDGSNFTLKIRSTKLEDSAMYFCASSSPDSPGQYFGPGTRLTVT.

The chain carries TRBV6-4 and TRBJ2-1; D is uncertain. Trimming cost V 6 bases and J 0 bases, with 9 bases left between them. Germline loops: CDR1 MRHNA, CDR2 SNTAGT. The CDR3 loop spans 14 amino acids. CDR3 residues: CASRGWGSYNEQFF. For the CDR3, the DNA is TGTGCCAGCAGGGGGTGGGGCTCCTACAATGAGCAGTTCTTC.

The table lists this clonotype with a few counts. The chain has TRBV7-9 and TRBJ2-3; 9 nucleotides agree with TRBD2. With V trimmed by 8 bases and J by 8 bases, 17 bases remained unmatched. The CDR3 loop spans 16 amino acids. Per the germline V gene, CDR1 is SEHNR and CDR2 is FQNEAQ (reference sequence). CDR3 sequence reads: CASDTPLAGPKGTQYF. CDR3 in DNA: TGTGCCAGCGATACGCCGCTAGCGGGGCCAAAGGGTACGCAGTATTTT.

The chain couples TRBV28 to TRBJ2-7; D not resolved. Germline-derived CDR1 and CDR2 are MDHEN and SYDVKM. The CDR3 is made up of 12 amino acids. V lost 5 bases and J lost 6, with 11 bases in between. The DNA of the CDR3 is TGTGCCAGCAGTCCCCTAGGCTCCGAGCAGTACTTC. Its translation is CASSPLGSEQYF.

This clonotype was seen ten or more times. This chain links TRBV24-1 with TRBJ1-3; D not certain. The V and J ends lost 4 bases and 0 bases respectively, with 9 bases between them. This CDR3 has 15 amino acids. CDR1 and CDR2 (germline): KGHDR, SFDVKD. Here the CDR3 reads CATSDPFSSGNTIYF. The CDR3, as DNA: TGTGCCACCAGTGACCCCTTCAGCTCTGGAAACACCATATATTTT.

This clonotype appeared a few times. V gene TRBV7-9 combines with J gene TRBJ2-1; D not certain. This CDR3 spans 14 amino acids. Per germline, CDR1 SEHNR and CDR2 FQNEAQ (reference sequence). V dropped 0 bases and J dropped 6 bases, with 9 bases sitting between them. CDR3 sequence: CASSLAGSGNEQFF. The CDR3 DNA reads as TGTGCCAGCAGCTTAGCAGGTTCGGGCAATGAGCAGTTCTTC.

The genes are TRBV11-2 and TRBJ2-2, with D hard to call. V lost 2 bases, J lost 8 bases, and 6 bases lay in between. Looked up from germline, CDR1 is SGHAT and CDR2 is FQNNGV. The CDR3 is 12 amino acids. As DNA, the CDR3 is TGTGCCAGCAGCTTATCAGGAGGGGAGCTGTTTTTT. It translates to CASSLSGGELFF.

A few counts support this clonotype. This rearrangement joins TRBV7-2 to TRBJ2-1, with 9 bases fitting TRBD2. In germline, CDR1 is SGHTA, CDR2 FQGNSA. This CDR3 region has 16 residues. The V and J ends lost 5 bases and 4 bases, in that order; junction bases with no gene match: 9. The CDR3 sequence: CASSLGLAGLYNEQFF. The CDR3 coding sequence is TGTGCCAGCAGCCTCGGGCTAGCGGGATTATACAATGAGCAGTTCTTC. Variable domain in full (rest from reference TRBV7-2 and TRBJ2-1): GAGVSQSPSNKVTEKGKDVELRCDPISGHTALYWYRQSLGQGLEFLIYFQGNSAPDKSGLPSDRFSAERTGGSVSTLTIQRTQQEDSAVYLCASSLGLAGLYNEQFFGPGTRLTVL.

This clonotype was counted between two and nine times. This sequence joins TRBV27 and TRBJ2-7; 9 positions match TRBD2. Germline V gene lookup returns CDR1 MNHEY and CDR2 SMNVEV (reference sequence). Germline trimming cut 6 bases from V and 3 bases from J; bases unmatched to any gene: 6. The length of the CDR3 is 14 residues. The CDR3 region is CASSQAGGRYEQYF. Written as DNA, the CDR3 is TGTGCCAGCAGCCAAGCGGGGGGCCGCTACGAGCAGTACTTC.